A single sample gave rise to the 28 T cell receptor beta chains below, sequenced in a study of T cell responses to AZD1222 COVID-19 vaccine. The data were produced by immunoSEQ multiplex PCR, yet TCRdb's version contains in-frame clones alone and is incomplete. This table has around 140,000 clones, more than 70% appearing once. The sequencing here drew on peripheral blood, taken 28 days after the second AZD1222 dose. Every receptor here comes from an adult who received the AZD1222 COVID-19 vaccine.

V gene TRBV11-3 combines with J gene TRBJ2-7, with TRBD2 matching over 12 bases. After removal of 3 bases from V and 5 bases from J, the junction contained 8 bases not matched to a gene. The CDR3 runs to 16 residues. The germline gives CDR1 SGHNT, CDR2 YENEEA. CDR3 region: CASSFDGLAGPNEQYF. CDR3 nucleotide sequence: TGTGCCAGCAGCTTTGACGGACTAGCGGGACCGAACGAGCAGTACTTC.

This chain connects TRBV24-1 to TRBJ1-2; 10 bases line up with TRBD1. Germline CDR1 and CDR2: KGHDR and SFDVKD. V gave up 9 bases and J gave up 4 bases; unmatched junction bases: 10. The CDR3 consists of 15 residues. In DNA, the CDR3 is TGTGCCACCTCGAGACCCGGACAGGGGGTCTATGGCTACACCTTC. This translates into CATSRPGQGVYGYTF.

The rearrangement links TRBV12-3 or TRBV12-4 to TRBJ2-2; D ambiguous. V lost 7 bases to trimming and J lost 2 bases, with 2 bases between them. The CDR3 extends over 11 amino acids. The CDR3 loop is CASTNTGELFF. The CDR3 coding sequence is TGTGCCAGCACCAACACCGGGGAGCTGTTTTTT.

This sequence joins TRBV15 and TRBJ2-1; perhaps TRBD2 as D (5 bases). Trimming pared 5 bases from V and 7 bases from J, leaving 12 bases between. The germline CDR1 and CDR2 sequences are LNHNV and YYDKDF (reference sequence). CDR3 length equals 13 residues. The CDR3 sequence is CATSGAGVNEQFF. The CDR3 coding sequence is TGTGCCACCAGCGGCGCGGGTGTAAATGAGCAGTTCTTC. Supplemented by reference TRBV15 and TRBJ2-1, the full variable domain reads DAMVIQNPRYQVTQFGKPVTLSCSQTLNHNVMYWYQQKSSQAPKLLFHYYDKDFNNEADTPDNFQSRRPNTSFCFLDIRSPGLGDTAMYLCATSGAGVNEQFFGPGTRLTVL.

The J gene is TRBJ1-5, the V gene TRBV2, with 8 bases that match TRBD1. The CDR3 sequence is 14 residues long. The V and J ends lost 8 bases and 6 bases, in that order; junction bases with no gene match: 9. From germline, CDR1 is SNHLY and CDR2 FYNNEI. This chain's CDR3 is CASAGQGGSQPQHF. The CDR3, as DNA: TGTGCCAGCGCAGGACAGGGAGGGAGTCAGCCCCAGCATTTT.

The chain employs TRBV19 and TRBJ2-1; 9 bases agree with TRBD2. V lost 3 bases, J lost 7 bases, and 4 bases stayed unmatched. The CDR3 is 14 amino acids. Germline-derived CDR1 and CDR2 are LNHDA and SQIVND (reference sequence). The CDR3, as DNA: TGTGCCAGTAGTATTAAAAGCGGGAGGAATGAGCAGTTCTTC. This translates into CASSIKSGRNEQFF. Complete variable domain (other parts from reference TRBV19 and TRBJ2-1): DGGITQSPKYLFRKEGQNVTLSCEQNLNHDAMYWYRQDPGQGLRLIYYSQIVNDFQKGDIAEGYSVSREKKESFPLTVTSAQKNPTAFYLCASSIKSGRNEQFFGPGTRLTVL.

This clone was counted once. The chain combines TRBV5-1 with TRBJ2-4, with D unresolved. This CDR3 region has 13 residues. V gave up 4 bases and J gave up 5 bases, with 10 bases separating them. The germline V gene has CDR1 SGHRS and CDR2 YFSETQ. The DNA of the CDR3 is TGCGCCAGCAGCCTGGCCCCCGAAAACATTCAGTACTTC. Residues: CASSLAPENIQYF. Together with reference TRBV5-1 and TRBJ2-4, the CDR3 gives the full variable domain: KAGVTQTPRYLIKTRGQQVTLSCSPISGHRSVSWYQQTPGQGLQFLFEYFSETQRNKGNFPGRFSGRQFSNSRSEMNVSTLELGDSALYLCASSLAPENIQYFGAGTRLSVL.

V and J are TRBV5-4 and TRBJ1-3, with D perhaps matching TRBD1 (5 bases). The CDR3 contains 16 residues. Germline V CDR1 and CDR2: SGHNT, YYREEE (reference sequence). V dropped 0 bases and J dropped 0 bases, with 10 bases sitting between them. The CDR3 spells CASSLDPGSSGNTIYF. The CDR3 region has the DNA TGTGCCAGCAGCTTGGATCCAGGGAGCTCTGGAAACACCATATATTTT.

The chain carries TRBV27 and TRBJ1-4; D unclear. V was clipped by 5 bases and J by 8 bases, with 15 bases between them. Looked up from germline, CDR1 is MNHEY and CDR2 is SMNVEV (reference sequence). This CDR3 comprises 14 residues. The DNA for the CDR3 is TGTGCCAGCAGTACACTGACAAACGCCGAAAAACTGTTTTTT. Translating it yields CASSTLTNAEKLFF.

The CDR3: CASSLDGHSGAFF. Here the CDR3 DNA reads TGTGCCAGCAGCTTAGACGGACACTCGGGAGCTTTCTTT. The chain carries TRBV11-3 and TRBJ1-1; D is possibly TRBD1 (5 bases). V was trimmed by 0 bases and J by 10 bases, leaving 12 bases between them. Germline loops: CDR1 SGHNT, CDR2 YENEEA. The length of the CDR3 is 13 residues.

CDR3 in amino acids: CASSQTEETQYF. As DNA, the CDR3 is TGTGCCAGCAGCCAGACTGAGGAGACCCAGTACTTC. This chain links TRBV3-1 (or the pseudogene TRBV3-2) with TRBJ2-5; unclear D gene. This CDR3 spans 12 amino acids. Germline-derived CDR1 and CDR2 are LGHDT and YNNKEL (reference sequence). Trimming shortened V by 3 bases and J by 5 bases, and 7 bases separated the two germline ends.

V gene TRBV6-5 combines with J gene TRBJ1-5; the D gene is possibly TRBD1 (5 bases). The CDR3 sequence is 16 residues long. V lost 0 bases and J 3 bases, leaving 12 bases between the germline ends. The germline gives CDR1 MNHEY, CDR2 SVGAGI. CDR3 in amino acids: CASSYSRGADNQPQHF. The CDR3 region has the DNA TGTGCCAGCAGTTACTCGAGGGGTGCGGACAATCAGCCCCAGCATTTT.

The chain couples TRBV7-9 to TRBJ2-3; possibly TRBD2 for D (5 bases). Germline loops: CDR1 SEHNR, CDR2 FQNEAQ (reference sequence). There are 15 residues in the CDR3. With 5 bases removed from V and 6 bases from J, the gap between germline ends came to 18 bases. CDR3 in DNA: TGTGCCAGCAGCGTTCGGAGCGGCGGACGGGATACGCAGTATTTT. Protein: CASSVRSGGRDTQYF.

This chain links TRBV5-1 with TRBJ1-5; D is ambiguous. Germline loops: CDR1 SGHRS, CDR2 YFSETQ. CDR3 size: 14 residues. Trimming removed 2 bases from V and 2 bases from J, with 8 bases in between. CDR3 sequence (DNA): TGCGCCAGCAGCTTTTCGGAAGGCAATCAGCCCCAGCATTTT. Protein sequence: CASSFSEGNQPQHF.

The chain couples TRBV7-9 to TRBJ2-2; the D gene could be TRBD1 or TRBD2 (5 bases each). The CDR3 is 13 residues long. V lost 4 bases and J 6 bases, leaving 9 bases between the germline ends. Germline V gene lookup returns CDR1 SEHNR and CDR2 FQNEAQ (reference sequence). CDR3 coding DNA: TGTGCCAGCAGCTCAAGAGGGGCCGGGGAGCTGTTTTTT. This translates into CASSSRGAGELFF.

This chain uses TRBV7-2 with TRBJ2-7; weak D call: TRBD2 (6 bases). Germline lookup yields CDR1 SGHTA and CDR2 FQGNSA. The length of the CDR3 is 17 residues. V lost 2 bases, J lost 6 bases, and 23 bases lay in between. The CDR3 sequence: CASSLPPPSEEASEQYF. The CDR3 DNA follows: TGTGCCAGCAGCTTACCCCCTCCTAGCGAGGAGGCATCCGAGCAGTACTTC.

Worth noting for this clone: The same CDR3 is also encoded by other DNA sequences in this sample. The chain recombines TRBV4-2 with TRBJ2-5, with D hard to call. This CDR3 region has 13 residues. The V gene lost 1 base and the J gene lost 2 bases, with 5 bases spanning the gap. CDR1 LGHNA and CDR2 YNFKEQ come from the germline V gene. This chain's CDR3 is CASSQGRQETQYF. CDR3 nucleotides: TGTGCCAGCAGCCAAGGCAGGCAAGAGACCCAGTACTTC.

In DNA form, the CDR3 reads TGTGCCAGCAGCTTTGCCGGATACCAAATAAACATTCAGTACTTC. Protein product: CASSFAGYQINIQYF. This chain uses TRBV7-9 with TRBJ2-4; D call uncertain. The CDR3 extends over 15 amino acids. The V and J ends lost 3 bases and 6 bases respectively, with 15 bases between them. Germline V gene data show CDR1 as SEHNR and CDR2 as FQNEAQ (reference sequence).

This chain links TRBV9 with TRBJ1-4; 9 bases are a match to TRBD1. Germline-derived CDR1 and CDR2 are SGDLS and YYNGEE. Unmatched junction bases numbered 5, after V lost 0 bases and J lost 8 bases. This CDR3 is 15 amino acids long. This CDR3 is CASSVGGTGGEKLFF. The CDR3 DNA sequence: TGTGCCAGCAGCGTAGGGGGAACAGGGGGCGAAAAACTGTTTTTT.

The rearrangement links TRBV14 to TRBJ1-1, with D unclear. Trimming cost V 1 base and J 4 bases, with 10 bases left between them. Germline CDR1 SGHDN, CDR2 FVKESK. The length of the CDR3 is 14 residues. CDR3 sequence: CASSQVSWGTEAFF. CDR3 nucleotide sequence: TGTGCCAGCAGCCAAGTGTCCTGGGGCACTGAAGCTTTCTTT.

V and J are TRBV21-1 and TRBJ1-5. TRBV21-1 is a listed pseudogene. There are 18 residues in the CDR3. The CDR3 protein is CASRGKGTPIGPNQPQHF. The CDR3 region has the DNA TGTGCCAGCAGAGGGAAGGGGACCCCAATAGGGCCCAATCAGCCCCAGCATTTT.

The DNA for the CDR3 is TGTGCCAGCAGTTTATGGGTCGGGAGAGGCTACACCTTC. This translates into CASSLWVGRGYTF. The V and J genes are TRBV28 and TRBJ1-2, with unresolved D. The CDR3 runs to 13 residues. Trimming shortened V by 0 bases and J by 8 bases, and 10 bases separated the two germline ends. Germline loops: CDR1 MDHEN, CDR2 SYDVKM.

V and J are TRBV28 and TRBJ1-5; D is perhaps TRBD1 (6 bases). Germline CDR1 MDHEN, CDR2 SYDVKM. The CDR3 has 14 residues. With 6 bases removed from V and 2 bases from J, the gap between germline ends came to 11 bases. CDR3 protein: CASSRQEGNQPQHF. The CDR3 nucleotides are TGTGCCAGCAGCCGACAGGAGGGCAATCAGCCCCAGCATTTT.

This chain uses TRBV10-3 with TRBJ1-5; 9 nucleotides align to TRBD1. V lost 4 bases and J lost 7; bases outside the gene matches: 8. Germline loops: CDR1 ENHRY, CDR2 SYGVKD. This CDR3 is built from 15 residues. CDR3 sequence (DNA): TGTGCCATCAGTGTCTCCACAGGGGGCACCCAGCCCCAGCATTTT. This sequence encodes CAISVSTGGTQPQHF.

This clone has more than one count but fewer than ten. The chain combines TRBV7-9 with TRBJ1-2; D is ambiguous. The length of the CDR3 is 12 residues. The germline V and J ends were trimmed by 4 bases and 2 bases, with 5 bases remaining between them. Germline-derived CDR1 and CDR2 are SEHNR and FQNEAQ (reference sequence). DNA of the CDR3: TGTGCCAGCAGCTATGGCAACTATGGCTACACCTTC. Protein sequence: CASSYGNYGYTF.

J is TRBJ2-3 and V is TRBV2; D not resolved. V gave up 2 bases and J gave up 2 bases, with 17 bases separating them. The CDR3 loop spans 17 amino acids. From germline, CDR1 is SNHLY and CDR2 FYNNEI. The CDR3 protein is CASSEYQASGFTDTQYF. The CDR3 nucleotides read TGTGCCAGCAGTGAATACCAGGCGTCCGGGTTCACAGATACGCAGTATTTT.

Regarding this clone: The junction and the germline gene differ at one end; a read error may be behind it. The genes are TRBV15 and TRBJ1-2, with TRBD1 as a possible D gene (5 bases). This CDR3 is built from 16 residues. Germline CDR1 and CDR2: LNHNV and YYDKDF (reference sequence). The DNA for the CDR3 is TGTGCCACCAGCCGAGATCCCGGGACTGTCCACTATGGCTACACCTTC. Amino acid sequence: CATSRDPGTVHYGYTF.

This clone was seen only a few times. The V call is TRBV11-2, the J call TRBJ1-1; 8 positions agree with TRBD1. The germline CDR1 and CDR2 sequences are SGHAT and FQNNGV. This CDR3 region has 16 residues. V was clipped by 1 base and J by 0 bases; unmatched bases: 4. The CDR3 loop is CASSLVMGQVNTEAFF. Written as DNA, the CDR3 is TGTGCCAGCAGCTTAGTGATGGGACAGGTGAACACTGAAGCTTTCTTT.